This section outlines one TCR beta chain sequence together with its context. What it binds is unknown. These data are taken from a study of cytomegalovirus exposure and HLA in healthy donors. Study-wide points: Within an earlier analysis, most TCR beta V segments proved productive either about 87% or about 30% of the time.

PCR used 60 Vbeta primers and 13 Jbeta primers. Sequencing was performed with immunoSEQ multiplex PCR; in TCRdb, only in-frame clones are kept and a portion is missing. Among approximately 100,000 clones listed, around 77% were seen once. V lost 2 bases, J lost 2 bases, and 10 bases lay in between. This CDR3 region has 14 residues. Germline-derived CDR1 and CDR2 are MNHEY and SVGAGI. The sample comprised PBMCs. The source is a man in his forties in good health and CMV-seropositive. The rearrangement uses TRBV6-5 and TRBJ2-7, with D possibly matching TRBD1 (7 bases). CDR3 protein: CASSYGGTAYEQYF. In DNA, the CDR3 is TGTGCCAGCAGTTACGGAGGGACAGCCTACGAGCAGTACTTC.